This T cell receptor beta chain was sequenced for a study of cytomegalovirus exposure and HLA in healthy donors. PCR employed 60 Vbeta and 13 Jbeta primers. Some clones are missing from TCRdb's copy, which holds only in-frame ones; the method was immunoSEQ multiplex PCR. This sample's table has roughly 69,000 clones. This CDR3 spans 12 amino acids. V dropped 4 bases and J dropped 4; count of bases not matched to a gene: 3. Germline-derived CDR1 and CDR2 are SQVTM and ANQGSEA. This TCR was sampled from a young woman in good health and CMV-seronegative. The chain is built from TRBV29-1 and TRBJ1-1; TRBD1 matches 7 bases. The material sequenced was PBMCs. The CDR3 protein is CSVVAGGTEAFF. The CDR3 DNA follows: TGCAGCGTTGTCGCAGGGGGCACTGAAGCTTTCTTT.